This entry is about one T cell receptor (beta chain). What it binds is unknown. Germline CDR1 is MNHEY and CDR2 is SVGAGI. With 6 bases removed from V and 1 base from J, the gap between germline ends came to 9 bases. This CDR3 comprises 13 residues. These data are taken from a study of shared clonotypes between healthy human individuals. As for the study in general: Every donor yielded three CD4 naive, three CD4 memory, two CD8 naive and one CD8 memory plate.

Whole-study findings and limits: Four donors shared approximately 5% of their naive CD4 clonotypes.

Generated by immunoSEQ multiplex PCR, the TCRdb table keeps only in-frame clones and is missing some. There are 950,000 to 1,100,000 clones in the sample; 75% to 85% occur only once, and more than 0.55% lies in the top ten. The chain has TRBV6-5 and TRBJ2-5, with D unclear. This clonotype originated in a man in his late teens or twenties in good health. Some clones in this sample may be carry-over from other donors' samples. Sequenced: memory CD4+ T cells from PBMCs. Subset of the sample: CD45RA-negative fraction. The CDR3 reads CASSTRRQETQYF. The DNA for the CDR3 is TGTGCCAGCAGCACACGACGCCAAGAGACCCAGTACTTC.